Each of the 8 T cell receptor beta chains below was sequenced from the same sample in a study of blood T cell repertoires in COVID-19. Sequenced by immunoSEQ multiplex PCR; TCRdb stores in-frame clones only, minus some. The sample includes a few hundred thousand clones, about 90% seen only once; the top ten take roughly 10%. Sequenced input: peripheral blood. These receptors all stem from a woman in her 70s with COVID-19, enrolled during active disease.

This clone was seen only once. The gene calls are TRBV11-2 and TRBJ2-3; D unresolved. Germline V gives CDR1 SGHAT, CDR2 FQNNGV. V dropped 8 bases and J dropped 5 bases, with 8 bases sitting between them. The CDR3 consists of 11 residues. This CDR3 is CASSPRDTQYF. CDR3 coding DNA: TGTGCCAGCTCCCCCCGAGATACGCAGTATTTT.

The chain combines TRBV30 with TRBJ2-1; TRBD1 aligns across 7 bases. J gave up 7 bases and V 3 bases, and 6 bases lay outside the gene matches. The CDR3 runs to 13 residues. Germline V CDR1 and CDR2: GTSNPN, SVGIG (reference sequence). CDR3 DNA: TGTGCCTGGAGGGGGGACAGCCCAAATGAGCAGTTCTTC. This codes for CAWRGDSPNEQFF.

This rearrangement joins TRBV27 to TRBJ1-2; 7 positions agree with TRBD1. The length of the CDR3 is 16 residues. Germline V CDR1 and CDR2: MNHEY, SMNVEV (reference sequence). J gave up 4 bases and V 3 bases, and 11 bases lay outside the gene matches. In DNA form, the CDR3 reads TGTGCCAGCAGTTTTTCGCACAGGGGCAATTCCTATGGCTACACCTTC. The encoded protein is CASSFSHRGNSYGYTF.

The V gene is TRBV19, the J gene TRBJ1-4; TRBD1 is a possible D gene (6 bases). This CDR3 has 14 amino acids. The V gene lost 4 bases and the J gene lost 3 bases, with 9 bases spanning the gap. Per germline, CDR1 LNHDA and CDR2 SQIVND (reference sequence). The CDR3 region has the DNA TGTGCCAGTAGTAGAGGACAGCCTAATGAAAAACTGTTTTTT. It translates to CASSRGQPNEKLFF.

J is TRBJ2-6 and V is TRBV21-1; the table calls TRBD1, which could not be checked here. TRBV21-1 is termed a pseudogene. The CDR3 sequence is 15 residues long. The CDR3 nucleotides read TGTGCCAGCAGCAAACAGGGGTCTGGGGCCAACGTCCTGACTTTC. It encodes CASSKQGSGANVLTF.

CDR3 in amino acids: CASEQEHSPLHF. CDR3 DNA: TGTGCCAGCGAACAGGAACATTCACCCCTCCACTTT. V and J are TRBV28 and TRBJ1-6; maybe TRBD1 (5 bases). Trimming took 8 bases from V and 8 from J, leaving 10 bases between them. In germline, CDR1 is MDHEN, CDR2 SYDVKM. CDR3 size: 12 residues.

The J gene is TRBJ2-1, the V gene TRBV11-3, with 7 bases lining up with TRBD2. Germline V gene lookup returns CDR1 SGHNT and CDR2 YENEEA. Trimming at V came to 5 bases and at J to 5 bases, leaving 12 bases not matched to a gene. CDR3 length: 16 residues. CDR3 loop: CASSQEGGAGNNEQFF. The CDR3 DNA sequence: TGTGCCAGCAGCCAGGAGGGAGGAGCGGGGAACAATGAGCAGTTCTTC.

This clone was counted only a few times. The chain recombines TRBV29-1 with TRBJ2-1; a possible D gene is TRBD1 (6 bases). V lost 1 base, J lost 4 bases, and 8 bases lay in between. The CDR3 is 13 amino acids. Germline V gives CDR1 SQVTM, CDR2 ANQGSEA. The CDR3 spells CSVEGGQYNEQFF. For the CDR3, the DNA is TGCAGCGTTGAAGGTGGACAGTACAATGAGCAGTTCTTC.